Each of the 5 T cell receptor beta chains below was sequenced from the same sample in a study of spatial heterogeneity in lung cancer. Time point described: sample taken at primary tumor resection. Tumor, nontumor lung or frozen PBMC supplied whole RNA that was sequenced unsorted. TCRdb fed the 5' RACE reads into MiXCR, producing one record per CDR3 protein. The sample lists about 92,000 distinct CDR3 sequences, roughly 12% occurring once. The input for sequencing was PBMCs, taken at surgery. The receptors shown here come from a male donor with early-stage non-small cell lung cancer.

This clonotype was recorded many times. The gene calls are TRBV12-3 or TRBV12-4 and TRBJ1-3; D uncertain. CDR3 length equals 15 residues. The V end was cut by 6 bases, the J end by 2 bases, with 14 bases between. The DNA for the CDR3 is TGTGCCAGCAGAATAGAGGCAGGACCTGGAAACACCATATATTTT. Translated: CASRIEAGPGNTIYF.

This clonotype was seen at least ten times. V and J are TRBV5-1 and TRBJ2-3; 7 bases map to TRBD1. J was trimmed by 0 bases and V by 7 bases; bases with no gene match: 11. This CDR3 has 16 residues. Germline-derived CDR1 and CDR2 are SGHRS and YFSETQ. The CDR3, as DNA: TGCGCCAGCCACAGAACAGGGGACCTTAGCACAGATACGCAGTATTTT. Translated: CASHRTGDLSTDTQYF.

The sample holds a few counts of this clonotype. This rearrangement joins TRBV4-3 to TRBJ2-3; 7 bases match TRBD1. V dropped 0 bases and J dropped 0; count of bases not matched to a gene: 0. The CDR3 covers 15 residues. Germline assignment: CDR1 LGHNA and CDR2 YSLEER. The CDR3 sequence: CASSQEGQSTDTQYF. DNA of the CDR3: TGCGCCAGCAGCCAAGAGGGACAGAGCACAGATACGCAGTATTTT.

This chain links TRBV4-1 with TRBJ1-3; 8 bases fit TRBD1. From germline, CDR1 is MGHRA and CDR2 YSYEKL. There are 17 residues in the CDR3. Trimming at V came to 1 base and at J to 2 bases, leaving 7 bases not matched to a gene. The CDR3 protein is CASSQAPGQETGNTIYF. CDR3 sequence (DNA): TGCGCCAGCAGCCAAGCCCCGGGACAGGAAACTGGAAACACCATATATTTT.

This clonotype has only a few counts. The chain has TRBV29-1 and TRBJ1-3; unclear D gene. Germline V gene data show CDR1 as SQVTM and CDR2 as ANQGSEA. This CDR3 contains 15 residues. V lost 2 bases, J lost 0 bases, and 11 bases lay in between. CDR3 sequence reads: CSVEKRFPSGNTIYF. As DNA, the CDR3 is TGCAGCGTTGAAAAAAGGTTCCCCTCTGGAAACACCATATATTTT.